These T cell receptor beta chains were read from a single sample in a study of T cell repertoires in cytomegalovirus infection. TCRdb reanalysed the reads using MiXCR and keeps one entry per CDR3 protein. Among roughly 280,000 distinct CDR3 sequences listed, roughly 9.1% were seen once. The sample comprised PBMCs. The receptor source for this set is a human donor in good health (CMV status not recorded). Some clones in this sample may be carry-over from other donors' samples. CDR3s include the opening cysteine and the closing phenylalanine or tryptophan. Part of the rows lack a size; the others show once, few, many or a class for expanded clones.

TRBV5-6	few	TRBJ2-3	13	CASSSGGGHTQYF
TRBV7-2	few	TRBJ1-1	15	CASSFSRVRGTEAFF
TRBV7-2	many	TRBJ1-5	15	CASSLDPGPNQPQHF
TRBV11-2	many	TRBJ1-3	13	CASSVTSGNTIYF
TRBV20-1	-	TRBJ1-2	13	CSADGEGGYGYTF
TRBV7-9	many	TRBJ2-1	17	CASSPPQGTSSYNEQFF
TRBV20-1	many	TRBJ1-2	17	CSARPPIGGEANYGYTF
TRBV7-2	many	TRBJ2-2	15	CASRLGGLSTGELFF
TRBV5-1	many	TRBJ2-1	17	CASSKWGGSSSYNEQFF
TRBV19	many	TRBJ2-2	13	CAAGALSTGELFF
TRBV19	few	TRBJ2-1	14	CASIRGQGSNEQFF
TRBV7-2	many	TRBJ2-1	15	CASSYDRGSYNEQFF
TRBV28	few	TRBJ1-5	18	CASSYGTGTVILVQPQHF
TRBV5-1	-	TRBJ2-1	13	CASSLSSRNEQFF
TRBV20-1	-	TRBJ2-7	14	CSARDPGESYEQYF
TRBV7-6	many	TRBJ2-7	16	CASSLAGTGGSYEQYF